The rows below give T cell receptor beta chains drawn from one sample of a study of cytomegalovirus exposure and HLA in healthy donors. Using immunoSEQ multiplex PCR, the repertoire was profiled, and TCRdb retains in-frame clones only, with some absent. Of under 100,000 clones listed, roughly 80% are singletons. Sequenced sample: PBMCs. These receptor sequences come from a woman aged 18-35 years in good health and CMV-seropositive. Both conserved end residues are part of each CDR3. The D gene is left open where the match is weak. The size field is filled for only some rows; it gives once, few, many or a size class.

15 | . | . | TRBJ2-2 | TRBV5-1 | TGCGCCAGCAGCTGGACCCAGGGAACCACCGGGGAGCTGTTTTTT | CASSWTQGTTGELFF
14 | . | . | TRBJ1-5 | TRBV30 | TGTGCCTGGAGCCAGAACACAGGGAATCAGCCCCAGCATTTT | CAWSQNTGNQPQHF
15 | TRBD2 | . | TRBJ2-7 | TRBV5-1 | TGCGCCAGCAGCTTGGTTGAGGCGGGGGGCGACGAGCAGTACTTC | CASSLVEAGGDEQYF
13 | TRBD1 | . | TRBJ1-2 | TRBV28 | TGTGCCAGCATCGGACAGGGCAACTATGGCTACACCTTC | CASIGQGNYGYTF
15 | TRBD1 | few | TRBJ1-2 | TRBV27 | TGTGCCAGCAGTATAACAGGGGGGTCGGGCTATGGCTACACCTTC | CASSITGGSGYGYTF
14 | . | many | TRBJ1-6 | TRBV28 | TGTGCCAGCAGCCTCTCTACGGGGGGCTCACCCCTCCACTTT | CASSLSTGGSPLHF
16 | TRBD1 | . | TRBJ1-2 | TRBV28 | TGTGCCAGCAGTTTGTATGGGACAGGGGGGATCTATGGCTACACCTTC | CASSLYGTGGIYGYTF
12 | . | . | TRBJ1-1 | TRBV7-9 | TGTGCCAGCAGCTTAGTGGGCAGGGTAGCTTTCTTT | CASSLVGRVAFF
14 | . | . | TRBJ1-1 | TRBV6-5 | TGTGCCAGCAGTTACCAGCGGGGGAACACTGAAGCTTTCTTT | CASSYQRGNTEAFF
16 | TRBD2 | once | TRBJ2-5 | TRBV7-2 | TGTGCCAGCAGCTCGAGCTCTACTAGCGTCCAAGAGACCCAGTACTTC | CASSSSSTSVQETQYF
12 | . | . | TRBJ1-1 | TRBV7-6 | TGTGCCAGCAGCGAGGGCAGCACTGAAGCTTTCTTT | CASSEGSTEAFF
15 | TRBD1 | . | TRBJ1-6 | TRBV9 | TGTGCCAGCAGCGTAGAACAGGGGTTCCAATCACCCCTCCACTTT | CASSVEQGFQSPLHF
16 | TRBD2 | . | TRBJ2-5 | TRBV10-2 | TGCGCCAGCAGTCGACAGACTAGCGGGGGCGGAGAGACCCAGTACTTC | CASSRQTSGGGETQYF
11 | TRBD2 | . | TRBJ2-1 | TRBV20-1 | TGCAGTGCCGGACTAGCGGGAGAGCAGTTCTTC | CSAGLAGEQFF
18 | TRBD1 | . | TRBJ1-1 | TRBV14 | TGTGCCAGCAGCCAAGATCTTGTAGGGGACAGGGGGCACACTGAAGCTTTCTTT | CASSQDLVGDRGHTEAFF
13 | TRBD1 | . | TRBJ1-2 | TRBV4-2 | TGTGCCAGCAGCCAAGCAGGGGGATATGGCTACACCTTC | CASSQAGGYGYTF
16 | . | . | TRBJ1-5 | TRBV7-6 | TGTGCCAGCAGCTTAGAAGCGGGGTCTAGCAATCAGCCCCAGCATTTT | CASSLEAGSSNQPQHF
15 | . | . | TRBJ2-3 | TRBV7-2 | TGTGCCAGCAGCTTAGATGCAGGGGCGTCAGATACGCAGTATTTT | CASSLDAGASDTQYF
14 | TRBD1 | . | TRBJ2-7 | TRBV10-3 | TGTGCCATCAATCGACAGGGTGAGGTCTACGAGCAGTACTTC | CAINRQGEVYEQYF
15 | . | . | TRBJ2-1 | TRBV2 | TGTGCCAGCAGTGGCGGGCTAGCCTCCTACAATGAGCAGTTCTTC | CASSGGLASYNEQFF
12 | . | . | TRBJ2-2 | TRBV2 | TGTGCCAGCAGTGTATGGCAGGGGCCGCTGTTTTTT | CASSVWQGPLFF
12 | TRBD1 | . | TRBJ2-1 | TRBV25-1 | TGTGCCAGCAGAGGGACAGCCAATGAGCAGTTCTTC | CASRGTANEQFF
15 | . | . | TRBJ1-2 | TRBV6-5 | TGTGCCAGCAGTTACTCATTGACAGGCTTAAAGGGCTACACCTTC | CASSYSLTGLKGYTF
11 | . | once | TRBJ1-1 | TRBV20-1 | TGCAGCCCAAAAGGGGGCACTGAAGCTTTCTTT | CSPKGGTEAFF
15 | . | . | TRBJ1-2 | TRBV4-2 | TGTGCCAGCAGCCCGGGTCGTGACAGCCTATATGGCTACACCTTC | CASSPGRDSLYGYTF
19 | TRBD1 | . | TRBJ1-3 | TRBV18 | TGTGCCAGCTCACCCCCCGGACAGGGGGTCGGCCCGGGTGGAAACACCATATATTTT | CASSPPGQGVGPGGNTIYF
14 | . | . | TRBJ1-4 | TRBV7-2 | TGTGCCAGCAGCTTAGGGCAGTTTAATGAAAAACTGTTTTTT | CASSLGQFNEKLFF
15 | . | . | TRBJ1-4 | TRBV11-2 | TGTGCCAGCAGCGGGCTACAGGGACGAAGAGAAAAACTGTTTTTT | CASSGLQGRREKLFF
16 | TRBD1 | . | TRBJ2-7 | TRBV7-8 | TGTGCCAGCAGCTTAGGGCCCGGGACAGGGCACAACGAGCAGTACTTC | CASSLGPGTGHNEQYF
13 | . | once | TRBJ1-6 | TRBV5-1 | TGCGCCAGCGGGGACACTTATAATTCACCCCTCCACTTT | CASGDTYNSPLHF
16 | . | few | TRBJ2-1 | TRBV5-1 | TGCGCCAGCAGCTTGGGGTCCGGGGATCAGGTTAATGAGCAGTTCTTC | CASSLGSGDQVNEQFF
17 | . | . | TRBJ1-3 | TRBV28 | TGTGCCAGCAGCCTCTCCCGGACAGCCGTCTCTGGAAACACCATATATTTT | CASSLSRTAVSGNTIYF
16 | . | . | TRBJ1-1 | TRBV5-1 | TGCGCCAGCAGCTTGGAAACAGGGCGCGGAGTCCCTGAAGCTTTCTTT | CASSLETGRGVPEAFF
12 | . | . | TRBJ1-1 | TRBV9 | TGTGCCAGCAGAGGACAGAACACTGAAGCTTTCTTT | CASRGQNTEAFF
14 | TRBD2 | . | TRBJ2-5 | TRBV28 | TGTGCCAGCAGTTTGGGAGGGGTAGGAGAGACCCAGTACTTC | CASSLGGVGETQYF
14 | . | few | TRBJ1-5 | TRBV4-1 | TGCGCCAGCAGCCAAGTTTCGGGGGATCAGCCCCAGCATTTT | CASSQVSGDQPQHF
15 | TRBD1 | . | TRBJ1-4 | TRBV28 | TGTGCCAGCAGTTCTCGACAGGGACTTAATGAAAAACTGTTTTTT | CASSSRQGLNEKLFF
14 | TRBD1 | . | TRBJ2-3 | TRBV6-5 | TGTGCCAGCTCCCCGGACAGGGTCACAGATACGCAGTATTTT | CASSPDRVTDTQYF
13 | . | . | TRBJ1-2 | TRBV30 | TGTGCCTGGAGTCACGGCGGTGACTATGGCTACACCTTC | CAWSHGGDYGYTF
15 | . | . | TRBJ2-7 | TRBV2 | TGTGCCAGCAGTGCTTCCAGCGCCAGCTCCTACGAGCAGTACTTC | CASSASSASSYEQYF
15 | TRBD1 | . | TRBJ1-6 | TRBV10-2 | TGCGCCAGCAGAACTGCCGGGACAGCTTATTCACCCCTCCACTTT | CASRTAGTAYSPLHF
17 | TRBD2 | . | TRBJ2-5 | TRBV27 | TGTGCCAGCAGCTACTACCAGACTAGCGGGGGGATGGAGACCCAGTACTTC | CASSYYQTSGGMETQYF
12 | . | . | TRBJ1-1 | TRBV15 | TGTGCCACCAGCCGGGACGGGAGGGAAGCTTTCTTT | CATSRDGREAFF
16 | TRBD1 | . | TRBJ1-2 | TRBV28 | TGTGCCAGCAGTTTACTTGCGGGACAGGTGAACTATGGCTACACCTTC | CASSLLAGQVNYGYTF
15 | TRBD1 | . | TRBJ1-3 | TRBV9 | TGTGCCAGCAGCGCCGGGGACAGCTCTGGAAACACCATATATTTT | CASSAGDSSGNTIYF
14 | TRBD1 | . | TRBJ1-1 | TRBV9 | TGTGCCAGCAGCGGACAGGGGCTAAACACTGAAGCTTTCTTT | CASSGQGLNTEAFF